This TCR beta chain was documented in a study of T cells in Graves' hyperthyroidism and ophthalmopathy. V was cut by 5 bases and J by 0 bases, with 15 bases left in between. The V gene's germline CDR1 is SGHDT and CDR2 YYEEEE. The CDR3 spans 16 residues. The source material, RNA transcripts, was used to amplify TCR beta CDR3 regions. TCR CDR3 underwent first-round RT-PCR with the HTBI primer set. MiXCR, applied by TCRdb to the multiplex PCR reads, yields one record per CDR3 protein. The sample yields some 720,000 distinct CDR3 sequences, over 15% seen once. Diagnoses rested on clinical symptoms, serum thyroxine and TRAb, thyroid ultrasound and orbital computed tomography. The PBMCs were sourced from fresh peripheral blood (less than 11 ml). Points from the study as a whole: Appearing also in blood were most of the thyroid clonotypes expanded above 0.001.

This clonotype was seen a handful of times. Its antigen is undetermined. This chain uses TRBV5-6 with TRBJ2-1, with D unclear. Sequencing was performed on blood. The sequence was obtained from a man younger than 30 with Graves' hyperthyroidism. The DNA for the CDR3 is TGTGCCAGCAGTTCGTACCGACTCAACTCCTACAATGAGCAGTTCTTC. It encodes CASSSYRLNSYNEQFF. Filled out from reference TRBV5-6 and TRBJ2-1, the complete variable domain reads DAGVTQSPTHLIKTRGQQVTLRCSPKSGHDTVSWYQQALGQGPQFIFQYYEEEERQRGNFPDRFSGHQFPNYSSELNVNALLLGDSALYLCASSSYRLNSYNEQFFGPGTRLTVL.